Listed below are T cell receptor beta chains from one sample, sequenced in a study of blood T cell repertoires in COVID-19. The assay was immunoSEQ multiplex PCR, and TCRdb's table has in-frame clones only and misses some. Here the sample spans 300,000 to 400,000 clones, approximately 91% being singletons. Sequencing was performed on PBMCs or T cells enriched from blood (not recorded which). All receptors come from a woman under 40 who had been exposed to COVID-19. CDR3s include the opening cysteine and the closing phenylalanine or tryptophan. The order of the fields is clone size, J gene, V gene, CDR3 length, D gene, CDR3 DNA, CDR3 protein. The D gene is left open where the match is weak. Rows give clone size only sometimes, using once, few, many, or a class for an expanded clone.

>-|TRBJ1-2|TRBV18|14|-
TGTGCCAGCTCACCTGGCAGGGAGGTCTATGGCTACACCTTC
CASSPGREVYGYTF
>-|TRBJ2-2|TRBV7-6|16|-
TGTGCCAGCAGCCCCGAAGGACTACCTATCACCGGGGAGCTGTTTTTT
CASSPEGLPITGELFF
>-|TRBJ2-2|TRBV7-9|16|TRBD2
TGTGCCAGCAGCTTTCCTAGCGGGGTTAACACCGGGGAGCTGTTTTTT
CASSFPSGVNTGELFF
>-|TRBJ1-1|TRBV19|14|-
TGTGCCAGTAGCAAACTCGACTCTAACACTGAAGCTTTCTTT
CASSKLDSNTEAFF
>-|TRBJ1-6|TRBV9|16|-
TGTGCCAGCAGCTCCGACGGGACACGGTCTAATTCACCCCTCCACTTT
CASSSDGTRSNSPLHF
>-|TRBJ1-2|TRBV6-6|13|-
TGTGCCAGCGGGGCGGAGCTCAACTATGGCTACACCTTC
CASGAELNYGYTF
>-|TRBJ2-7|TRBV7-9|15|-
TGTGCCAGCAGCCCCGGGGGAGCGAGGTACTACGAGCAGTACTTC
CASSPGGARYYEQYF
>-|TRBJ2-1|TRBV9|16|TRBD2
TGTGCCAGCAGCGTGTTGACTAGCGGGGGGCAGGATGAGCAGTTCTTC
CASSVLTSGGQDEQFF
>-|TRBJ1-5|TRBV19|15|-
TGTGCCAGTAGTATCGGGTCGGGAGTGGGTCAGCCCCAGCATTTT
CASSIGSGVGQPQHF
>-|TRBJ1-6|TRBV10-3|14|-
TGTGCCATCAGAAGACAGGTAGCCTTTTCACCCCTCCACTTT
CAIRRQVAFSPLHF
>-|TRBJ2-7|TRBV29-1|14|-
TGCAGCGTTGCCCCAGTAGTCGGAGGTTACGAGCAGTACTTC
CSVAPVVGGYEQYF
>-|TRBJ2-4|TRBV5-1|14|-
TGCGCCAGCAGCTTGTTGGGAGATCAAAACATTCAGTACTTC
CASSLLGDQNIQYF
>-|TRBJ1-2|TRBV19|14|-
TGTGCCAGTAGTATAGGTTCTGGGACAAATGGCTACACCTTC
CASSIGSGTNGYTF
>-|TRBJ1-1|TRBV27|14|-
TGTGCCAGCAGTTTAAGCAGGGTCAACACTGAAGCTTTCTTT
CASSLSRVNTEAFF
>-|TRBJ1-6|TRBV21-1|15|-
TGTGCCAGCAGCAAGACAGGGGGCGATGAATCACCCCTCCACTTT
CASSKTGGDESPLHF
>-|TRBJ2-4|TRBV6-2/TRBV6-3|15|TRBD2
TGTGCCAGCACCCCAAGCGGGGCCCCCAAAAACATTCAGTACTTC
CASTPSGAPKNIQYF
>-|TRBJ1-6|TRBV18|14|-
TGTGCCAGCTCACCCACCGACAGAGATTCACCCCTCCACTTT
CASSPTDRDSPLHF
>-|TRBJ2-1|TRBV14|13|-
TGTGCCAGCAGCCAAGAAATCAGATCCGAGCAGTTCTTC
CASSQEIRSEQFF
>-|TRBJ1-1|TRBV6-2/TRBV6-3|14|-
TGTGCCAGCAGTTACGAGCTTTCTTACACTGAAGCTTTCTTT
CASSYELSYTEAFF
>-|TRBJ2-7|TRBV4-3|15|TRBD1
TGCGCCAGCAGCGCGGCCCGGACAGGGGCCAACGAGCAGTACTTC
CASSAARTGANEQYF
>-|TRBJ2-5|TRBV5-1|14|TRBD2
TGCGCCAGCAGCTTGTTCGCGGGGGAAGAGACCCAGTACTTC
CASSLFAGEETQYF
>-|TRBJ2-1|TRBV24-1|13|-
TGTGCCACCAGTGACCCTTCCTATAACGAGCAGTTCTTC
CATSDPSYNEQFF
>-|TRBJ1-5|TRBV5-1|14|TRBD1
TGCGCCAGCAGCACCCGACAGGGGTCGCAGCCCCAGCATTTT
CASSTRQGSQPQHF
>few|TRBJ1-2|TRBV2|13|TRBD1
TGTGCCAGCAGTGAAGCCGGACAGGGCGGCTACACCTTC
CASSEAGQGGYTF
>-|TRBJ2-2|TRBV5-1|17|-
TGCGCCAGCAGCCCCTCCGGGGGAGGTATCCTGGAGGGGGAGCTGTTTTTT
CASSPSGGGILEGELFF
>-|TRBJ1-1|TRBV19|15|-
TGTGCCAGTAGTATGGGGCACCCACCGAACACTGAAGCTTTCTTT
CASSMGHPPNTEAFF
>-|TRBJ1-2|TRBV7-9|13|-
TGTGCCAGCACCAAAAGGGAGATCTATGGCTACACCTTC
CASTKREIYGYTF
>few|TRBJ1-1|TRBV11-2|13|-
TGTGCCAGCACTATCAACTCGAACACTGAAGCTTTCTTT
CASTINSNTEAFF
>-|TRBJ2-1|TRBV7-9|13|TRBD1
TGTGCCAGCAGCTTAGGACAGGGCCATGAGCAGTTCTTC
CASSLGQGHEQFF
>-|TRBJ1-1|TRBV7-3|13|-
TGTGCCAGCAGCTCAGGGGTGGGCACTGAAGCTTTCTTT
CASSSGVGTEAFF
>-|TRBJ1-4|TRBV20-1|10|-
TGCAGTGCTCGGAGAGAAAAACTGTTTTTT
CSARREKLFF
>-|TRBJ1-5|TRBV27|13|-
TGTGCCAGCAGTTTATCGAGGGTTCAGCCCCAGCATTTT
CASSLSRVQPQHF
>-|TRBJ2-7|TRBV29-1|13|-
TGCAGCGTTGAATCTTACGGGACCTACGAGCAGTACTTC
CSVESYGTYEQYF
>-|TRBJ1-2|TRBV3-1/TRBV3-2|14|-
TGTGCCAGCAGCCAAGGACAGTGGGGCTATGGCTACACCTTC
CASSQGQWGYGYTF